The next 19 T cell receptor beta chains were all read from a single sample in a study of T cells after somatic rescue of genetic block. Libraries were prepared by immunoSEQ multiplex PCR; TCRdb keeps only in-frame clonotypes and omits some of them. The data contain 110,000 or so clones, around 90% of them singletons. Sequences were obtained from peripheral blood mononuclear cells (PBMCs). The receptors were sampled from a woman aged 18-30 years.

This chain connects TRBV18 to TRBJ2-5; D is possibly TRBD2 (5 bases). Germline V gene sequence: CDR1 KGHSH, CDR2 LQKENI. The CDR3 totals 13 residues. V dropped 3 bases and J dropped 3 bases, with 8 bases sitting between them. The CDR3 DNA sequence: TGTGCCAGCTCACCCTCCGGGGAAGAGACCCAGTACTTC. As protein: CASSPSGEETQYF.

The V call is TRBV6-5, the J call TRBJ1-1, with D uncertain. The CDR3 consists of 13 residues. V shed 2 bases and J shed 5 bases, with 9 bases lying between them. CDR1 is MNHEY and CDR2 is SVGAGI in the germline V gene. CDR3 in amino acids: CASSYEGVTEAFF. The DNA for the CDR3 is TGTGCCAGCAGTTACGAGGGTGTTACTGAAGCTTTCTTT.

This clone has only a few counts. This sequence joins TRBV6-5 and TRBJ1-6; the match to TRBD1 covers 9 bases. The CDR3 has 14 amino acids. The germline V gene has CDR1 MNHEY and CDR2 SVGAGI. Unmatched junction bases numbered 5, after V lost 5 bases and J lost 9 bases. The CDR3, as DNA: TGTGCCAGCAGTCGGGGACAGGGTGGTTCACCCCTCCACTTT. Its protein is CASSRGQGGSPLHF.

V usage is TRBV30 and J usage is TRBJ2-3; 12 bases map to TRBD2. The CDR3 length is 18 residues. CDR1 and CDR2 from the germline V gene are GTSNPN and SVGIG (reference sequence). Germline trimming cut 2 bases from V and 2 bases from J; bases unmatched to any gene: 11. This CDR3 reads CAWSRLAGGDAYTDTQYF. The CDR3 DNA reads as TGTGCCTGGAGTAGGCTAGCGGGGGGGGACGCTTACACAGATACGCAGTATTTT.

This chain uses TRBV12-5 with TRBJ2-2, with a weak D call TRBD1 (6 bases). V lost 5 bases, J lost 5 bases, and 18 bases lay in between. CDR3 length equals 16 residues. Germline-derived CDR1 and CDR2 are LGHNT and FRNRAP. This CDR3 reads CASGPLRGRGTGELFF. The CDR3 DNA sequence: TGTGCTAGTGGTCCCCTCAGGGGAAGGGGGACCGGGGAGCTGTTTTTT.

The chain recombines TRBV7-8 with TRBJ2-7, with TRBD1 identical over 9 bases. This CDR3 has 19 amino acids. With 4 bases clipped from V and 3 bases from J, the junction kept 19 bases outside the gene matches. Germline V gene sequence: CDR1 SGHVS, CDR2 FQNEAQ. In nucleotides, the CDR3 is TGTGCCAGCAGCTCGAACAAACCGGGACAGGGATTTCCCTACTACGAGCAGTACTTC. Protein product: CASSSNKPGQGFPYYEQYF.

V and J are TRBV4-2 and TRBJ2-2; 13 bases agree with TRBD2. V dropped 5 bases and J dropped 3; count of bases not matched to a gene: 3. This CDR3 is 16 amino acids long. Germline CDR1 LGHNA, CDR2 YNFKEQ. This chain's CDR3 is CASSMTSGGYTGELFF. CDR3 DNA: TGTGCCAGCAGCATGACTAGCGGGGGGTACACCGGGGAGCTGTTTTTT.

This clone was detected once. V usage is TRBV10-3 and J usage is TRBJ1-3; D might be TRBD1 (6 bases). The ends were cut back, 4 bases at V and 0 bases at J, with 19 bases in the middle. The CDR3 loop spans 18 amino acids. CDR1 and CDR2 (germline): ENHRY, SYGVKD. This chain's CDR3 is CAISGGVQGETSGNTIYF. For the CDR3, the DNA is TGTGCCATCAGTGGAGGCGTACAGGGAGAGACCTCTGGAAACACCATATATTTT.

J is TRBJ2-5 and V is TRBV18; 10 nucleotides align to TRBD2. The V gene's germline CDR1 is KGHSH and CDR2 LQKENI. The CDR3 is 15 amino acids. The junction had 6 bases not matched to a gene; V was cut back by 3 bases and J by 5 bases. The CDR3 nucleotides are TGTGCCAGCTCACCGCCAGCGGGGGGGCCGGAGACCCAGTACTTC. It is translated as CASSPPAGGPETQYF.

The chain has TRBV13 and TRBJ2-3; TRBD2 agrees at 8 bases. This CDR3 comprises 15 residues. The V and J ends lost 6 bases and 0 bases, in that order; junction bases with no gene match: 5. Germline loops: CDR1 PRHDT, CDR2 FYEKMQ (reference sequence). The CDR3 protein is CASSFSGVSTDTQYF. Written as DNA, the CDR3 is TGTGCCAGCAGTTTTAGCGGGGTGAGCACAGATACGCAGTATTTT.

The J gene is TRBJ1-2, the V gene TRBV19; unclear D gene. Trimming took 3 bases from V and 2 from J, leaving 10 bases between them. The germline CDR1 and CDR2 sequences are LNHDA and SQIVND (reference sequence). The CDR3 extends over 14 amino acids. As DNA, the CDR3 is TGTGCCAGTAGTATTCGCGGCGGCAACTATGGCTACACCTTC. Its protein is CASSIRGGNYGYTF.

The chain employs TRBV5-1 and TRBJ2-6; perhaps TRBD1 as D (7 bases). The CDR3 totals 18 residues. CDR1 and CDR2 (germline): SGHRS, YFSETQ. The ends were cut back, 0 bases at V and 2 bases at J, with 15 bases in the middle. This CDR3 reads CASSLGQGGDAGANVLTF. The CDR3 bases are TGCGCCAGCAGCTTGGGGCAGGGGGGAGATGCTGGGGCCAACGTCCTGACTTTC. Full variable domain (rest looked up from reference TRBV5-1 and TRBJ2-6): KAGVTQTPRYLIKTRGQQVTLSCSPISGHRSVSWYQQTPGQGLQFLFEYFSETQRNKGNFPGRFSGRQFSNSRSEMNVSTLELGDSALYLCASSLGQGGDAGANVLTFGAGSRLTVL.

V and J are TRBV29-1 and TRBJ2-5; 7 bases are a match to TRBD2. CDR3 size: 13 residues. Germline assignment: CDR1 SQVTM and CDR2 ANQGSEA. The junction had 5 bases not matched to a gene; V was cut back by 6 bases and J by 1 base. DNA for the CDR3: TGCAGCGTCGGGGGAGGGTTCCAAGAGACCCAGTACTTC. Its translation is CSVGGGFQETQYF.

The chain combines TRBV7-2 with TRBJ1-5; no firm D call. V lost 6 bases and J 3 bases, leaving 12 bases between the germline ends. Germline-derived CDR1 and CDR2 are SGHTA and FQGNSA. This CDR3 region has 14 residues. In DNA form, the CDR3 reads TGTGCCAGCAGTTTTCCGGGATCCAATCAGCCCCAGCATTTT. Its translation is CASSFPGSNQPQHF.

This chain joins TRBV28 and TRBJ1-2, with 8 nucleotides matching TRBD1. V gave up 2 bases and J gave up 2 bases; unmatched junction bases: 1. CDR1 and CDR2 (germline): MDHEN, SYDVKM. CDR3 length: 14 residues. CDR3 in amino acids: CASSLPGGNYGYTF. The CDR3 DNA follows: TGTGCCAGCAGTTTACCAGGGGGCAACTATGGCTACACCTTC.

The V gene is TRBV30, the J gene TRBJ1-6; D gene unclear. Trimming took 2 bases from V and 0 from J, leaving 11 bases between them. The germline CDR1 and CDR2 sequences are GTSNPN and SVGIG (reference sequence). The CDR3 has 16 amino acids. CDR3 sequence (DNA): TGTGCCTGGAGTACGGGTCTACGCTCCTATAATTCACCCCTCCACTTT. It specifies CAWSTGLRSYNSPLHF. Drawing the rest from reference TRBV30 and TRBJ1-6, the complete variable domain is SQTIHQWPATLVQPVGSPLSLECTVEGTSNPNLYWYRQAAGRGLQLLFYSVGIGQISSEVPQNLSASRPQDRQFILSSKKLLLSDSGFYLCAWSTGLRSYNSPLHFGNGTRLTVT.

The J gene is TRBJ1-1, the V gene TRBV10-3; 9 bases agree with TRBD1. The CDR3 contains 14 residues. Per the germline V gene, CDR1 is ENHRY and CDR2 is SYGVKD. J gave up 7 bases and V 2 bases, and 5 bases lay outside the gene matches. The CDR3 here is CAISEGTGSGEAFF. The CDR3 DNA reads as TGTGCCATCAGTGAGGGGACAGGGTCGGGTGAAGCTTTCTTT.

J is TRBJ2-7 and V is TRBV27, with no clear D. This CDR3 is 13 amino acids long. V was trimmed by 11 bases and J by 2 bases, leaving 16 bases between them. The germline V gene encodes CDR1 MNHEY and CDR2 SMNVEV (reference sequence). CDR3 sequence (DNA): TGTGCCTCCAGCCCCCGTCCTACCTACGAGCAGTACTTC. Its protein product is CASSPRPTYEQYF.

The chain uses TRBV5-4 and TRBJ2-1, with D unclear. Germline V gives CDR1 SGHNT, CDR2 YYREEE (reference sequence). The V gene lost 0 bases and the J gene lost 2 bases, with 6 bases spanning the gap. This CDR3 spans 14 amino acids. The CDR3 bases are TGTGCCAGCAGCTTGGAGCCAGCCTACAATGAGCAGTTCTTC. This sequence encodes CASSLEPAYNEQFF.